One T cell receptor (beta chain) is described in this entry. This record belongs to a study of blood T cell repertoires in COVID-19. V was pared by 0 bases and J by 9 bases, with 10 bases between. The CDR3 length is 14 residues. The germline CDR1 and CDR2 sequences are SGDLS and YYNGEE. Sequencing used immunoSEQ multiplex PCR; TCRdb keeps in-frame clones, though not all of them. The sample shows about 170,000 clones, roughly 80% of them seen only once. The source is a human donor with acute or convalescent COVID-19. The donor label of this sample is uncertain. Sample: peripheral blood. The chain is built from TRBV9 and TRBJ1-6; D is unresolved. CDR3 loop: CASSVEGRGSPLHF. CDR3 nucleotides: TGTGCCAGCAGCGTAGAAGGGAGAGGTTCACCCCTCCACTTT.